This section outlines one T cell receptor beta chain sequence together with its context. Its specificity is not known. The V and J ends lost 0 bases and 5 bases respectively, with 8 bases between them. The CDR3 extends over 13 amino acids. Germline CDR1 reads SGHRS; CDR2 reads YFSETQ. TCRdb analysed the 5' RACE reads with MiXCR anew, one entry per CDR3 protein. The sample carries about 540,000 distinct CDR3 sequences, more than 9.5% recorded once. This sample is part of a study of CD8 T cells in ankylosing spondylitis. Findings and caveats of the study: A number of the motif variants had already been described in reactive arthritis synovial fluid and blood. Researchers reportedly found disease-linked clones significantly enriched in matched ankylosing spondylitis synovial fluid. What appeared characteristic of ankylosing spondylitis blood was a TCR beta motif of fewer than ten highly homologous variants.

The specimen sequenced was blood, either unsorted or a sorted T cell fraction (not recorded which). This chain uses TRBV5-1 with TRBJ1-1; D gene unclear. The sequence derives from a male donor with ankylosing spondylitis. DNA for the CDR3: TGCGCCAGCAGCTTGGACGGGTTGACTGAAGCTTTCTTT. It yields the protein CASSLDGLTEAFF.